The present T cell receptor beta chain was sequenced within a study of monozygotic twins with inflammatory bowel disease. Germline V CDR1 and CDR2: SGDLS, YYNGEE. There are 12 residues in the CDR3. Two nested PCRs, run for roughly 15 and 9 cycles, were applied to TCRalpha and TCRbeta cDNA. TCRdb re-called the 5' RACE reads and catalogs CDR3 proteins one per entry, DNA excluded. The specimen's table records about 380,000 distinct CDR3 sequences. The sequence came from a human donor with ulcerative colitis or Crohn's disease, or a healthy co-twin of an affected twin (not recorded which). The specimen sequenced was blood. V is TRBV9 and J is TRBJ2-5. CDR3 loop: CASSVTGETQYF.